The 24 T cell receptor beta chains listed next were all sequenced from one sample in a study of T cells in Graves' hyperthyroidism and ophthalmopathy. TCR beta CDR3 sequences were amplified from RNA transcripts. TCR CDR3 regions were first amplified by RT-PCR with HTBI primers. Via MiXCR, TCRdb re-called the multiplex PCR reads, giving one row per CDR3 protein. The sample shows under 350,000 distinct CDR3 sequences, more than 15% of them seen only once. Sequenced sample: blood. These receptors originate from an older woman with Graves' ophthalmopathy.

There are many counts of this clonotype. The chain employs TRBV2 and TRBJ2-3; 9 positions match TRBD2. Germline CDR1 and CDR2: SNHLY and FYNNEI. The CDR3 runs to 14 residues. After removal of 9 bases from V and 2 bases from J, the junction contained 6 bases not matched to a gene. The CDR3 bases are TGTGCCAGAACGACTAGCGGAGTCACAGATACGCAGTATTTT. Translated, it gives CARTTSGVTDTQYF.

There are a few counts of this clonotype. The chain is built from TRBV7-2 and TRBJ2-7; 11 bases are shared with TRBD1. V lost 5 bases and J lost 0; bases outside the gene matches: 6. Germline lookup yields CDR1 SGHTA and CDR2 FQGNSA. This CDR3 region has 16 residues. Written as DNA, the CDR3 is TGTGCCAGCAGCGCCCCCGGGACAGGGGGCTCCTACGAGCAGTACTTC. This gives the protein CASSAPGTGGSYEQYF.

This clonotype has a count of ten or more. The genes are TRBV27 and TRBJ2-1; D not certain. CDR1 and CDR2 (germline): MNHEY, SMNVEV (reference sequence). V was shortened by 2 bases and J by 7 bases, with 6 bases between the two germline ends. This CDR3 is 12 amino acids long. CDR3 in amino acids: CASSLPPNEQFF. As DNA, the CDR3 is TGTGCCAGCAGTTTACCCCCGAATGAGCAGTTCTTC.

This clonotype has ten or more counts. The chain has TRBV6-2 or TRBV6-3 and TRBJ2-3; 10 bases match TRBD2. Germline trimming cut 6 bases from V and 4 bases from J; bases unmatched to any gene: 7. The germline V gene encodes CDR1 MNHEY and CDR2 SVGEGT. The CDR3 is 15 residues long. The CDR3, as DNA: TGTGCCAGCAGGCAAGCGGGAGGGCCCTCAGATACGCAGTATTTT. Protein product: CASRQAGGPSDTQYF.

This clonotype was counted only a few times. The gene calls are TRBV3-1 and TRBJ1-5; no definite D call. The germline V gene has CDR1 LGHDT and CDR2 YNNKEL (reference sequence). V lost 0 bases, J lost 10 bases, and 10 bases lay in between. This CDR3 region has 13 residues. The CDR3 loop is CASSQEDHRPQHF. CDR3 sequence (DNA): TGTGCCAGCAGCCAAGAGGATCACCGTCCCCAGCATTTT. The whole variable domain, filled in from reference TRBV3-1 and TRBJ1-5, reads DTAVSQTPKYLVTQMGNDKSIKCEQNLGHDTMYWYKQDSKKFLKIMFSYNNKELIINETVPNRFSPKSPDKAHLNLHINSLELGDSAVYFCASSQEDHRPQHFGDGTRLSIL.

This clonotype came up a few times. V usage is TRBV5-1 and J usage is TRBJ1-1; no clear D. CDR3 size: 15 residues. Per germline, CDR1 SGHRS and CDR2 YFSETQ. Deletions cut 1 base from V and 1 base from J, with 11 bases between. For the CDR3, the DNA is TGCGCCAGCAGCTTGCGTCTTCAACGGAACACTGAAGCTTTCTTT. It yields the protein CASSLRLQRNTEAFF.

V gene TRBV6-2 or TRBV6-3 combines with J gene TRBJ1-1; no definite D call. This CDR3 has 14 amino acids. The V and J ends lost 6 bases and 10 bases respectively, with 21 bases between them. The V gene's germline CDR1 is MNHEY and CDR2 SVGEGT. The DNA for the CDR3 is TGTGCCAGCAGACCTGCTGCGGCGGCCACTATAGCTTTCTTT. This translates into CASRPAAAATIAFF.

The rearrangement joins TRBV10-1 to TRBJ2-7; 10 bases fit TRBD1. Germline V gives CDR1 WNHNN, CDR2 SYGVQD (reference sequence). The CDR3 runs to 13 residues. V gave up 4 bases and J gave up 6 bases; unmatched junction bases: 3. The CDR3 reads CASSGQGASEQYF. The DNA of the CDR3 is TGCGCCAGCAGTGGACAGGGGGCCTCCGAGCAGTACTTC.

This clonotype came up many times. V is TRBV27 and J is TRBJ2-7, with TRBD2 matching 12 bases. Germline assignment: CDR1 MNHEY and CDR2 SMNVEV (reference sequence). This CDR3 comprises 18 residues. V gave up 5 bases and J gave up 2 bases; unmatched junction bases: 13. The CDR3 coding sequence is TGTGCCAGCAGTCTCCGGATTCGACTAGCGGGAGAGCCCTACGAGCAGTACTTC. It translates to CASSLRIRLAGEPYEQYF.

In this sample, this clonotype turned up a few times. The chain uses TRBV5-1 and TRBJ2-7, with 8 bases that match TRBD1. J lost 6 bases, V lost 4 bases, and 12 bases had no gene match. The CDR3 length is 15 residues. Germline V gives CDR1 SGHRS, CDR2 YFSETQ. The CDR3 protein is CASSQKTGAAGEQYF. The CDR3 DNA follows: TGCGCCAGCAGCCAAAAGACAGGGGCAGCTGGCGAGCAGTACTTC. Looking up the rest from reference TRBV5-1 and TRBJ2-7 gives the full variable domain: KAGVTQTPRYLIKTRGQQVTLSCSPISGHRSVSWYQQTPGQGLQFLFEYFSETQRNKGNFPGRFSGRQFSNSRSEMNVSTLELGDSALYLCASSQKTGAAGEQYFGPGTRLTVT.

This clonotype was detected ten times or more. The chain couples TRBV28 to TRBJ1-5, with 7 nucleotides matching TRBD1. This CDR3 has 14 residues. Germline CDR1 MDHEN, CDR2 SYDVKM. Germline trimming cut 6 bases from V and 10 bases from J; bases unmatched to any gene: 12. DNA for the CDR3: TGTGCCAGCAGGGGCGAGGGGGCGTGGGCCCCCCAGCATTTT. Protein: CASRGEGAWAPQHF.

This clonotype was seen repeatedly, ten times or more. This chain joins TRBV3-1 and TRBJ1-2; 7 bases agree with TRBD1. The J segment lost 8 bases and the V segment lost 0 bases, leaving 3 bases of the junction unmatched. The CDR3 is made up of 13 amino acids. From germline, CDR1 is LGHDT and CDR2 YNNKEL (reference sequence). In DNA form, the CDR3 reads TGTGCCAGCAGCCAAGAGACAGGGCGCGGCTACACCTTC. Translation gives CASSQETGRGYTF.

This clonotype occurred a few times. The rearrangement links TRBV29-1 to TRBJ1-4; possible D gene TRBD1, 6 bases. There are 13 residues in the CDR3. Germline-derived CDR1 and CDR2 are SQVTM and ANQGSEA. With 4 bases removed from V and 7 bases from J, the gap between germline ends came to 13 bases. The CDR3 DNA sequence: TGCAGCGTTGCGGGGGCGATCGGTGAAAAACTGTTTTTT. Amino acids: CSVAGAIGEKLFF.

The sample holds many counts of this clonotype. V usage is TRBV5-5 and J usage is TRBJ1-1; 7 nucleotides agree with TRBD1. Germline V gene lookup returns CDR1 SGHKS and CDR2 YYEKEE (reference sequence). This CDR3 is built from 16 residues. V shed 3 bases and J 1 base; nucleotides not matched to a gene: 9. CDR3 bases: TGTGCCAGCAGCTATGGTCGGAACAGGGGGAACACTGAAGCTTTCTTT. This sequence encodes CASSYGRNRGNTEAFF.

This clonotype occurred many times. The J gene is TRBJ2-1, the V gene TRBV18; D is possibly TRBD2 (6 bases). The CDR3 spans 13 residues. CDR1 and CDR2 (germline): KGHSH, LQKENI. Trimming pared 1 base from V and 10 bases from J, leaving 11 bases between. The CDR3 loop reads CASSPHPSEEQFF. The CDR3 DNA sequence: TGTGCCAGCTCACCACACCCTAGCGAGGAGCAGTTCTTC.

This clonotype has a count of ten or more. V gene TRBV3-1 combines with J gene TRBJ1-2; unclear D gene. The germline V gene has CDR1 LGHDT and CDR2 YNNKEL (reference sequence). This CDR3 region has 15 residues. Trimming left V 1 base short and J 6 bases short, with 15 bases between. CDR3 DNA sequence: TGTGCCAGCAGCCAAGTCTCCGGGTCGGCAAATGGCTACACCTTC. This codes for CASSQVSGSANGYTF.

This rearrangement joins TRBV20-1 to TRBJ2-1; 11 bases map to TRBD2. The trim removed 3 bases at V and 6 bases at J, leaving 7 bases unmatched. Germline CDR1 DFQATT, CDR2 SNEGSKA (reference sequence). The CDR3 is made up of 15 amino acids. CDR3 amino acids: CSARGTSGLRNEQFF. In DNA, the CDR3 is TGCAGTGCTAGGGGGACTAGCGGACTACGCAATGAGCAGTTCTTC.

In this sample, this clonotype turned up many times. The chain employs TRBV9 and TRBJ1-2; D is unresolved. The CDR3 consists of 14 residues. Germline CDR1 reads SGDLS; CDR2 reads YYNGEE. With 3 bases removed from V and 0 bases from J, the gap between germline ends came to 9 bases. The CDR3 DNA is TGTGCCAGCAGCGCGGGAGGAGCTAACTATGGCTACACCTTC. This gives the protein CASSAGGANYGYTF. The variable domain in full, with the rest retrieved from reference TRBV9 and TRBJ1-2, is DSGVTQTPKHLITATGQRVTLRCSPRSGDLSVYWYQQSLDQGLQFLIQYYNGEERAKGNILERFSAQQFPDLHSELNLSSLELGDSALYFCASSAGGANYGYTFGSGTRLTVV.

This clonotype was detected only a few times. The chain employs TRBV6-4 and TRBJ2-3; a weak D match, TRBD1 (5 bases). The germline V and J ends were trimmed by 4 bases and 2 bases, with 10 bases remaining between them. The CDR3 is 14 amino acids. Germline V CDR1 and CDR2: MRHNA, SNTAGT. CDR3: CASSAQADTDTQYF. The CDR3 region has the DNA TGTGCCAGCAGTGCACAGGCCGACACAGATACGCAGTATTTT.

This clonotype was recorded at least ten times. This sequence joins TRBV29-1 and TRBJ1-2; D is unclear. CDR1 SQVTM and CDR2 ANQGSEA come from the germline V gene. V was trimmed by 7 bases and J by 1 base, leaving 16 bases between them. There are 14 residues in the CDR3. CDR3 sequence reads: CSAGAWGDNYGYTF. The CDR3 DNA sequence: TGCAGCGCTGGAGCTTGGGGAGATAACTATGGCTACACCTTC.

The chain recombines TRBV20-1 with TRBJ2-3, with TRBD2 identical over 13 bases. This CDR3 is 16 amino acids long. Germline lookup yields CDR1 DFQATT and CDR2 SNEGSKA (reference sequence). V gave up 6 bases and J gave up 2 bases; unmatched junction bases: 8. The CDR3 DNA reads TGCAGTGCGCGGACTAGCGGGAGAATACTCACAGATACGCAGTATTTT. Translation gives CSARTSGRILTDTQYF.

This clonotype has at least ten counts. V and J are TRBV7-2 and TRBJ2-3; no reliable D call. The V end was cut by 3 bases, the J end by 0 bases, with 7 bases between. This CDR3 contains 14 residues. Germline CDR1 and CDR2: SGHTA and FQGNSA. Here the CDR3 DNA reads TGTGCCAGCAGCTTGGCATCTAGCACAGATACGCAGTATTTT. Residues: CASSLASSTDTQYF. Combining the CDR3 with reference TRBV7-2 and TRBJ2-3 gives the whole variable domain GAGVSQSPSNKVTEKGKDVELRCDPISGHTALYWYRQSLGQGLEFLIYFQGNSAPDKSGLPSDRFSAERTGGSVSTLTIQRTQQEDSAVYLCASSLASSTDTQYFGPGTRLTVL.

J is TRBJ2-3 and V is TRBV6-9; D call uncertain. Germline values: CDR1 MNHGY, CDR2 SVAAGI. The CDR3 has 13 amino acids. Trimming removed 6 bases from V and 1 base from J, with 8 bases in between. The CDR3: CASRLFGTDTQYF. CDR3 nucleotide sequence: TGTGCCAGCAGATTATTCGGCACAGATACGCAGTATTTT.

There are many counts of this clonotype. The chain has TRBV28 and TRBJ2-3, with D possibly called TRBD1 or TRBD2 (5 bases each). Germline V CDR1 and CDR2: MDHEN, SYDVKM. The CDR3 is 12 residues long. The CDR3 protein is CALGERTDTQYF. The DNA for the CDR3 is TGTGCTCTGGGGGAGCGCACAGATACGCAGTATTTT.